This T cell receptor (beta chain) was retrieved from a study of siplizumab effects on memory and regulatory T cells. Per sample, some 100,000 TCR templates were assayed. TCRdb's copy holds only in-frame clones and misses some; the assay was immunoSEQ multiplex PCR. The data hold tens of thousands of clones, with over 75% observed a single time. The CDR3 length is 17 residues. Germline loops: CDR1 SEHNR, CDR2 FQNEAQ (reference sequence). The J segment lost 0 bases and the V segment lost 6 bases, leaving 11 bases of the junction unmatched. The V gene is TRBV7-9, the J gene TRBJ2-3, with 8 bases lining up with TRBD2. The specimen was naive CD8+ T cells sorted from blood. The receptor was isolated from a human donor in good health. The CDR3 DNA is TGTGCCAGCAGGTCGCCTTTAGCGGGAACTAGCACAGATACGCAGTATTTT. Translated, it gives CASRSPLAGTSTDTQYF. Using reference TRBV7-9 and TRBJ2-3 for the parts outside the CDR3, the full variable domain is DTGVSQNPRHKITKRGQNVTFRCDPISEHNRLYWYRQTLGQGPEFLTYFQNEAQLEKSRLLSDRFSAERPKGSFSTLEIQRTEQGDSAMYLCASRSPLAGTSTDTQYFGPGTRLTVL.